The clone carrying this TCR beta chain was observed many times. V was clipped by 0 bases and J by 6 bases, with 16 bases between them. CDR1 is SGHRS and CDR2 is YFSETQ in the germline V gene. The CDR3 length is 16 residues. The library targeted TCRbeta and was prepared with unique molecular identifiers. One entry per CDR3 protein, called by TCRdb with MiXCR from the PCR reads. The repertoire holds around 200,000 distinct CDR3 sequences, with approximately 7% as singletons. This sample is part of a study of T-cell reconstitution after alpha-beta-depleted transplantation in children. This TCR derives from a human donor who donated a stem cell graft to a child with Wiskott-Aldrich syndrome. This rearrangement joins TRBV5-1 to TRBJ2-4; D gene ambiguous. The material sequenced was PBMCs from the stem cell graft donor, taken from the stem cell graft. For the CDR3, the DNA is TGCGCCAGCAGCTTGGCCGAAAACACTGGTGGAAACATTCAGTACTTC. Protein sequence: CASSLAENTGGNIQYF.